This is a list of T cell receptor beta chains from one sample in a study of T cell repertoires in cytomegalovirus infection. Each CDR3 protein gets one entry after TCRdb re-called the reads with MiXCR. The sample consists of roughly 250,000 distinct CDR3 sequences, 22% of them appearing once. Input material: CD8+ T cells from PBMCs. The receptors were gathered from a human donor in good health (CMV status not recorded). Some clones in this sample may be carry-over from other donors' samples. Each CDR3 is given with its conserved first and last residue. A D gene is named only where the DNA matches it firmly. Clone size, where shown, is once, few, many, or a class for clones that have expanded.

clone_size,v_call,d_call,j_call,cdr3_aa,cdr3_nt
.,TRBV4-1,TRBD2,TRBJ2-2,CASSPPGGAGTGELFF,TGCGCCAGCAGCCCGCCCGGGGGGGCTGGCACCGGGGAGCTGTTTTTT
few,TRBV28,.,TRBJ1-1,CASSFDRINTEAFF,TGTGCCAGCAGCTTCGACAGGATCAACACTGAAGCTTTCTTT
many,TRBV7-9,.,TRBJ1-4,CASSPVGENEKLFF,TGTGCCAGCAGCCCCGTGGGGGAGAATGAAAAACTGTTTTTT
many,TRBV7-6,TRBD1,TRBJ2-3,CASSLAGGQGPDTQYF,TGTGCCAGCAGCTTAGCGGGGGGACAGGGGCCAGATACGCAGTATTTT
few,TRBV2,.,TRBJ1-1,CASSGGVNTEAFF,TGTGCCAGCAGTGGGGGAGTGAACACTGAAGCTTTCTTT
many,TRBV12-3/TRBV12-4,.,TRBJ2-2,CASSPTSNTGELFF,TGTGCCAGCAGTCCGACATCTAACACCGGGGAGCTGTTTTTT
.,TRBV9,TRBD2,TRBJ2-1,CASSERGSSYNEQFF,TGTGCCAGCAGCGAGCGGGGGAGCTCCTACAATGAGCAGTTCTTC
.,TRBV4-1,.,TRBJ1-1,CASSQGLAATEAFF,TGCGCCAGCAGCCAAGGGCTGGCCGCCACTGAAGCTTTCTTT
many,TRBV7-8,.,TRBJ1-5,CASSLYGGDQPQHF,TGTGCCAGCAGCTTATACGGGGGGGATCAGCCCCAGCATTTT
.,TRBV2,.,TRBJ2-3,CASRGTFSDTQYF,TGTGCCAGCAGGGGGACCTTTTCCGATACGCAGTATTTT
.,TRBV6-2/TRBV6-3,.,TRBJ2-7,CASSPAVATRSYEQYF,TGTGCCAGCAGTCCCGCGGTGGCCACCCGCTCCTACGAGCAGTACTTC
.,TRBV20-1,.,TRBJ1-2,CSAGDGSSFHYGYTF,TGCAGTGCTGGGGACGGCAGTTCGTTCCACTATGGCTACACCTTC
.,TRBV7-9,.,TRBJ2-1,CASSLVGGTITNEQFF,TGTGCCAGCAGCTTAGTAGGCGGAACTATAACCAATGAGCAGTTCTTC
few,TRBV27,.,TRBJ1-2,CATRAGRIITANYGYTF,TGTGCCACCAGAGCGGGCAGAATAATAACCGCTAACTATGGCTACACCTTC
many,TRBV12-3/TRBV12-4,.,TRBJ1-2,CASSPSPGTIATF,TGTGCCAGCAGTCCCTCCCCGGGGACCATAGCCACCTTC
few,TRBV28,.,TRBJ2-1,CASKELIYNEQFF,TGTGCCAGCAAGGAGCTAATCTACAATGAGCAGTTCTTC
few,TRBV24-1,.,TRBJ1-2,CATSDVGLDYGYTF,TGTGCCACCAGTGACGTCGGTCTCGACTATGGCTACACCTTC
once,TRBV20-1,TRBD2,TRBJ2-1,CSASGAGDYNEQFF,TGCAGTGCTAGTGGTGCGGGGGACTACAATGAGCAGTTCTTC
many,TRBV7-6,.,TRBJ1-1,CASRELGAEAFF,TGTGCCAGCAGGGAGCTAGGGGCTGAAGCTTTCTTT
few,TRBV12-3/TRBV12-4,.,TRBJ1-1,CASRMPQLNTEAFF,TGTGCCAGCAGGATGCCCCAACTGAACACTGAAGCTTTCTTT
.,TRBV20-1,TRBD1,TRBJ1-2,CSALELGRGPDYGYTF,TGCAGTGCTCTAGAGCTAGGGAGGGGGCCTGACTATGGCTACACCTTC